Shown below are 13 T cell receptor beta chains from a single sample sequenced in a study of blood T cells in healthy people across ages. Through a sample-barcoded 5' primer and a J-beta primer mix, a second PCR was run for 7 to 11 cycles. A single record per CDR3 protein comes from TCRdb applying MiXCR to the 5' RACE reads. The sample contains around 2 million distinct CDR3 sequences, around 40% of which appear only once. Sequenced sample: blood. The receptors shown here come from a human donor in good health.

The rearrangement joins TRBV28 to TRBJ2-7, with a weak D call TRBD2 (6 bases). V dropped 3 bases and J dropped 7 bases, with 16 bases sitting between them. Germline CDR1 and CDR2: MDHEN and SYDVKM. The CDR3 loop spans 14 amino acids. CDR3 sequence reads: CASSLAGTQREQYF. For the CDR3, the DNA is TGTGCCAGCAGTTTGGCGGGAACCCAGCGGGAGCAGTACTTC.

The rearrangement uses TRBV12-3 or TRBV12-4 and TRBJ2-5; no reliable D call. The CDR3 runs 12 residues. V lost 4 bases and J 4 bases, leaving 7 bases between the germline ends. CDR3 sequence: CASSSARETQYF. The DNA of the CDR3 is TGTGCCAGCAGTTCAGCTCGAGAGACCCAGTACTTC.

This clonotype showed up just a few times. The chain has TRBV5-1 and TRBJ2-3; 10 bases fit TRBD1. From germline, CDR1 is SGHRS and CDR2 YFSETQ. V dropped 8 bases and J dropped 3; count of bases not matched to a gene: 15. CDR3 length equals 17 residues. The CDR3 is CASFPSGTGVATDTQYF. The CDR3 bases are TGCGCCAGTTTCCCCTCTGGGACAGGGGTGGCAACAGATACGCAGTATTTT. Complete variable domain (other parts from reference TRBV5-1 and TRBJ2-3): KAGVTQTPRYLIKTRGQQVTLSCSPISGHRSVSWYQQTPGQGLQFLFEYFSETQRNKGNFPGRFSGRQFSNSRSEMNVSTLELGDSALYLCASFPSGTGVATDTQYFGPGTRLTVL.

The chain joins TRBV27 to TRBJ2-4, with D tentatively TRBD2 (5 bases). The DNA end is more similar to TRBJ2-7, so the J call may be wrong. CDR3 length: 14 residues. CDR1 MNHEY and CDR2 SMNVEV come from the germline V gene (reference sequence). CDR3 sequence (DNA): TGTGCCAGCAGTTGGGGAAGGAGGACTGGCGAGCAGTACTTC. Its translation: CASSWGRRTGEQYF.

V gene TRBV6-5 combines with J gene TRBJ2-3; 9 nucleotides agree with TRBD2. The CDR3 consists of 13 residues. Per the germline V gene, CDR1 is MNHEY and CDR2 is SVGAGI. The V gene end was trimmed by 6 bases and the J gene end by 8 bases; junction bases not matched to a gene: 6. The CDR3 loop is CASSGTSHGTQYF. In DNA, the CDR3 is TGTGCCAGCAGCGGGACTAGCCACGGTACGCAGTATTTT.

In this sample, this clonotype turned up a few times. The chain couples TRBV7-2 to TRBJ2-3; D call uncertain. The CDR3 runs to 12 residues. V was clipped by 5 bases and J by 7 bases, with 10 bases between them. Germline CDR1 SGHTA, CDR2 FQGNSA. The CDR3 loop is CASSILSNTQYF. The CDR3 bases are TGTGCCAGCAGCATCCTTTCGAATACGCAGTATTTT. Full variable domain (missing parts from reference TRBV7-2 and TRBJ2-3): GAGVSQSPSNKVTEKGKDVELRCDPISGHTALYWYRQSLGQGLEFLIYFQGNSAPDKSGLPSDRFSAERTGGSVSTLTIQRTQQEDSAVYLCASSILSNTQYFGPGTRLTVL.

The chain uses TRBV7-2 and TRBJ1-2; 8 positions match TRBD1. From germline, CDR1 is SGHTA and CDR2 FQGNSA. Losses at the gene ends were 6 bases for V and 2 bases for J; bases not matched to a gene: 17. The CDR3 loop spans 18 amino acids. Here the CDR3 DNA reads TGTGCCAGCAGTTCTCGACCGAATGAGTGGACAGGGAACTATGGCTACACCTTC. This encodes CASSSRPNEWTGNYGYTF.

This clonotype has a handful of counts. This chain joins TRBV29-1 and TRBJ2-3; D tentatively reads TRBD1 or TRBD2 (6 bases each). The germline V gene encodes CDR1 SQVTM and CDR2 ANQGSEA. V was clipped by 3 bases and J by 1 base, with 23 bases between them. This CDR3 is built from 18 residues. This chain's CDR3 is CSVDFEGGSTPGTDTQYF. CDR3 nucleotide sequence: TGCAGCGTTGATTTTGAGGGGGGATCAACCCCTGGCACAGATACGCAGTATTTT.

This clonotype came up a few times. V usage is TRBV7-8 and J usage is TRBJ2-7; TRBD1 might be the D (6 bases). Looked up from germline, CDR1 is SGHVS and CDR2 is FQNEAQ. CDR3 length: 15 residues. Trimming shortened V by 3 bases and J by 3 bases, and 15 bases separated the two germline ends. CDR3 nucleotides: TGTGCCAGCAGCTTGTATCGGGACAAGATCTACGAGCAGTACTTC. Protein sequence: CASSLYRDKIYEQYF.

Remarks on this clonotype: One junction end disagrees with the germline gene, perhaps due to a read error. The rearrangement uses TRBV20-1 and TRBJ2-3, with a weak D call TRBD2 (5 bases). Germline assignment: CDR1 DFQATT and CDR2 SNEGSKA (reference sequence). The CDR3 consists of 15 residues. Here the CDR3 reads CSASGSDSDTDTRYF. In DNA, the CDR3 is TGCAGTGCTAGTGGGTCGGACTCTGACACAGATACGCGGTATTTT.

V usage is TRBV20-1 and J usage is TRBJ1-5, with a weak D call TRBD1 (5 bases). The V end was cut by 0 bases, the J end by 1 base, with 10 bases between. Looked up from germline, CDR1 is DFQATT and CDR2 is SNEGSKA (reference sequence). The CDR3 covers 15 residues. CDR3 in DNA: TGCAGTGCTAGAGACCCACGGGACAGCAATCAGCCCCAGCATTTT. This translates into CSARDPRDSNQPQHF.

This clonotype was picked up a small number of times. The chain uses TRBV25-1 and TRBJ1-2; no firm D call. The CDR3 extends over 13 amino acids. The V and J ends lost 4 bases and 8 bases respectively, with 14 bases between them. Germline loops: CDR1 MGHDK, CDR2 SYGVNS. Here the CDR3 reads CASSAPEGYGYTF. The CDR3 DNA reads TGTGCCAGCAGTGCCCCTGAAGGGTACGGCTACACCTTC.

The chain links TRBV12-3 or TRBV12-4 to TRBJ1-4; maybe TRBD1 (6 bases). This CDR3 comprises 15 residues. The V and J ends lost 11 bases and 5 bases respectively, with 21 bases between them. The CDR3 loop is CAGTSGDRLNEKLFF. In DNA, the CDR3 is TGTGCCGGCACCTCGGGCGACAGGCTAAATGAAAAACTGTTTTTT.